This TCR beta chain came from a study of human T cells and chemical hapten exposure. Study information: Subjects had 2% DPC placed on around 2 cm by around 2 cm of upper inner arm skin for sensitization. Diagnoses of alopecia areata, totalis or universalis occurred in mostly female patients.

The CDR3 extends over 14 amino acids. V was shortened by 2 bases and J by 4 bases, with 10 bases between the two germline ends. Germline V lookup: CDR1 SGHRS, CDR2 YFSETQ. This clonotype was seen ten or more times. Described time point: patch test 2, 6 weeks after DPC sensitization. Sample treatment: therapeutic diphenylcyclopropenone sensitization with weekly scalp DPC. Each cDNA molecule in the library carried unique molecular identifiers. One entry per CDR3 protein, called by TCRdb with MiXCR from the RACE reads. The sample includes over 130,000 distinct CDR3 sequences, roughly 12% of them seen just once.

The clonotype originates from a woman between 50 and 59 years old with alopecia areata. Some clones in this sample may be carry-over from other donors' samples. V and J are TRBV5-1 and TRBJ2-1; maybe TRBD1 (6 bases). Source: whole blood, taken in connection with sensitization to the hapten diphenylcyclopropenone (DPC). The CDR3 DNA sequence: TGCGCCAGCAGCTTAGGACAGAATTACAATGAGCAGTTCTTC. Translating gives CASSLGQNYNEQFF.